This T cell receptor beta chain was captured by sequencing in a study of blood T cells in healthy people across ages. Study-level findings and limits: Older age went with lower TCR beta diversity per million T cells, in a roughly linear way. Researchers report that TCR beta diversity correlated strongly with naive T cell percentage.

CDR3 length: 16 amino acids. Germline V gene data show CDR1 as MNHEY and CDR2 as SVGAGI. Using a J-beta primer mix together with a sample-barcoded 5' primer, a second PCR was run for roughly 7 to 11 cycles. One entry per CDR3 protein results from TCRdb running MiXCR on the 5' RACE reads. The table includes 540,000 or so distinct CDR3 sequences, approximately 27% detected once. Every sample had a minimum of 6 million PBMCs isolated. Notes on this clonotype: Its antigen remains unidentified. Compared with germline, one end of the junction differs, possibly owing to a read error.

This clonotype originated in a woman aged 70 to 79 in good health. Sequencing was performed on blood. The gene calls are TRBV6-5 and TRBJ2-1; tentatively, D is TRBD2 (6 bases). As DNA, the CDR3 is TGTGCCAGCAGTTACACTAGCAGAGGCTCCTACAATGAACAGTTCTTC. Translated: CASSYTSRGSYNEQFF.